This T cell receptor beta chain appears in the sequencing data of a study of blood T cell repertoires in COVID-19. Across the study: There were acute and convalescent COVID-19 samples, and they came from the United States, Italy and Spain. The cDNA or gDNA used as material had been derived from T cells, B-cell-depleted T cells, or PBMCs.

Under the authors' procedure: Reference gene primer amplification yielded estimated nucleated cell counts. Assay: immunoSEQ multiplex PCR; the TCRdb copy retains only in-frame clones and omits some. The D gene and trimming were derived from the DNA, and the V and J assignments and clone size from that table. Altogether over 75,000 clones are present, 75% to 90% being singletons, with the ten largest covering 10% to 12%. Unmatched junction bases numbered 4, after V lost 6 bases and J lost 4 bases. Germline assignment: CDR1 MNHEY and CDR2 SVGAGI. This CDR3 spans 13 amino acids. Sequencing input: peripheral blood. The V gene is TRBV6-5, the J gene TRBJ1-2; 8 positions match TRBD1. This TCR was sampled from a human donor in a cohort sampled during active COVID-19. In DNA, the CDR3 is TGTGCCAGCAGGACCACAGGGGGCTATGGCTACACCTTC. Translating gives CASRTTGGYGYTF.